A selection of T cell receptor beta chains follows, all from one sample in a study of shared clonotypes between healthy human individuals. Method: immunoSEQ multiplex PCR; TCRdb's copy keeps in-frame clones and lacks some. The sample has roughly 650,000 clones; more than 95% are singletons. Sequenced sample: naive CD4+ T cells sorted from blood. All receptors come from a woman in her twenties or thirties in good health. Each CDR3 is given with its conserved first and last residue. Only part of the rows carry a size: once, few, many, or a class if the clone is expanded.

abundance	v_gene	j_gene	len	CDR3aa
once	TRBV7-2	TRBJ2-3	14	CASSPDLFTDTQYF
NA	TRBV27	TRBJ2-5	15	CASRRLAGAQETQYF
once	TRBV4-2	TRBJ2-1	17	CASSQDAVVSGSDEQFF
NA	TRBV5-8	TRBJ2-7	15	CASSRRPEAGYEQYF
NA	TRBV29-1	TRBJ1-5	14	CSACSGDPYQPQHF
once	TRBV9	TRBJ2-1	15	CASSMSGTKSNEQFF
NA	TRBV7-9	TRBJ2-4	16	CASSLGGSGAKNIQYF
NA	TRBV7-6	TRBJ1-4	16	CASSFRARQGNEKLFF
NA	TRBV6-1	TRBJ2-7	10	CASGLYEQYF
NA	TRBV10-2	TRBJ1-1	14	CASSPGRQGTEAFF
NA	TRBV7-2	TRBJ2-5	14	CASSTGQPGETQYF
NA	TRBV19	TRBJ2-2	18	CASSKPSTGTGNTGELFF
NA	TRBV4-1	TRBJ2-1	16	CASSQDKGEIYNEQFF
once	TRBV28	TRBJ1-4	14	CASSFMQGDGKLFF
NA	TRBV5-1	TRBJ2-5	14	CASSLGGVQETQYF
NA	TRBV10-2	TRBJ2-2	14	CASSEQGAAGELFF
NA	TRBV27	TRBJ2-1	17	CASSSAGLAGRRDEQFF
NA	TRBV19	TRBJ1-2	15	CASSAAGTGSYGYTF
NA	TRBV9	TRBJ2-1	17	CASSGQGAIFSVNEQFF
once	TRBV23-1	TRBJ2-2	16	CASSRRGHSDTGELFF
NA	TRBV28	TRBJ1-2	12	CASKRGRGGYTF
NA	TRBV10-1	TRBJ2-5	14	CASSESTGLETQYF
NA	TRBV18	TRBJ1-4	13	CASSPSRDTFLFF
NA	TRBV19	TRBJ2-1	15	CASSIRTSGYNEQFF
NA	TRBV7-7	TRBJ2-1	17	CASSQGPTSGSSGEQFF
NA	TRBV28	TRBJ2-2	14	CASRGQEITGELFF
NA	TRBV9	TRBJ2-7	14	CASSATGAVYEQYF
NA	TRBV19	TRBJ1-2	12	CASSPHRDDYTF
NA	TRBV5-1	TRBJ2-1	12	CASSHGQNEQFF
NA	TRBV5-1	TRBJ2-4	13	CASSTGKQNIQYF
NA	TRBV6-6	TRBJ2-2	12	CASSFHTGELFF
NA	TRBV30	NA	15	CAWRPVDRRSYEQYF
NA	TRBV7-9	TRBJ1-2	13	CASSPQGGNGYTF
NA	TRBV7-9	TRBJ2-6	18	CASSSRQGRPSGANVLTF
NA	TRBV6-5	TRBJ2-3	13	CASSFLRGNTQYF
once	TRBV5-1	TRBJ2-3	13	CASSLGHTDTQYF
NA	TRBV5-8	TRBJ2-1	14	CASSDRVEYNEQFF
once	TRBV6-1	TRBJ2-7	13	CASSEMRGGVQYF
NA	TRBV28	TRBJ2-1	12	CASSLGRNEQFF
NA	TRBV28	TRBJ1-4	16	CASSYAIVLGNEKLFF